This T cell receptor beta chain stems from a study of T cell repertoires in cytomegalovirus infection. Study at large: Public TCR beta signatures indicated both CMV infection and matching HLA type.

MiXCR, applied by TCRdb to the reads, yields one record per CDR3 protein. The sample carries about 130,000 distinct CDR3 sequences, 30% to 40% recorded once. Whole-study results and caveats: What dominated the ex vivo response were HLA-C-restricted CMV-specific TCR beta clonotypes.

In this sample, this clonotype is medium-sized. Its antigen is not identified. The V gene lost 0 bases and the J gene lost 7 bases, with 16 bases spanning the gap. Germline lookup yields CDR1 LGHNA and CDR2 YSLEER. This CDR3 is built from 16 residues. The chain carries TRBV4-3 and TRBJ2-1; D assignment may be TRBD1 or TRBD2 (6 bases each). This TCR was recovered from a human donor in good health (CMV status not recorded). Some clones in this sample may be carry-over from other donors' samples. The sample here was CD8+ T cells from cultured PBMCs, taken from culture after CMV antigen stimulation. CDR3 sequence (DNA): TGCGCCAGCAGCCAAGAATGGGGTACGGGGGCGAATGAGCAGTTCTTC. Amino acid sequence: CASSQEWGTGANEQFF.